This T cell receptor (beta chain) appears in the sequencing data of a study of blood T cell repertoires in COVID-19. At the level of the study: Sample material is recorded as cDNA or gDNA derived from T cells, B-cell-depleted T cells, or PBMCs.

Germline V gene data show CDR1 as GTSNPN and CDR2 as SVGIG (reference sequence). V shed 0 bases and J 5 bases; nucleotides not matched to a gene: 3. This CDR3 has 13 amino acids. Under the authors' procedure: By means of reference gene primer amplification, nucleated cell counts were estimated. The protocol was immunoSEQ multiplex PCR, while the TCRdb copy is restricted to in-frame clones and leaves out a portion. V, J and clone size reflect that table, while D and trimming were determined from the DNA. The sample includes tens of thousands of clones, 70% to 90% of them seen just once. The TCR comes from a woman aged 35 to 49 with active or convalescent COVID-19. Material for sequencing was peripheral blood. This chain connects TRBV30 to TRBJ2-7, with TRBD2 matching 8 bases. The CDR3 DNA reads TGTGCCTGGAGTGTACGACTAGCGAACGAGCAGTACTTC. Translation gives CAWSVRLANEQYF.